This T cell receptor (beta chain) appears in the sequencing data of a study of T cell repertoires in cytomegalovirus infection. MiXCR, applied by TCRdb to the reads, yields one record per CDR3 protein. This table holds 640,000 or so distinct CDR3 sequences, roughly 33% found once. Comments on this clonotype: Its cognate antigen is unknown. A read error is possible here, since a much larger clone lies one base away.

The sample here was cultured PBMCs, taken from culture after CMV antigen stimulation. This clonotype originated in a human donor in good health (CMV status not recorded). Some clones in this sample may be carry-over from other donors' samples.

The chain's CDR3 is CASSQSMTVNEKLFF. Here the CDR3 DNA reads TGTGCCAGCAGTCAATCGATGACAGTTAATGAAAAACTGTTTTTT. V and J are TRBV12-3 or TRBV12-4 and TRBJ1-4; possible D gene TRBD1, 5 bases. Trimming removed 5 bases at V and 4 bases at J, with 14 bases between. The CDR3 is made up of 15 amino acids.